A selection of T cell receptor beta chains follows, all from one sample in a study of control samples from healthy donors and cancer patients. TCRdb's copy holds only in-frame clones and misses some; the assay was immunoSEQ multiplex PCR. Of 98,000 or so clones in the sample, about 80% were seen once. The sample was blood. The receptors here all came from a young man in good health. CDR3s include the opening cysteine and the closing phenylalanine or tryptophan. D genes are given only for firm matches. The size of a clone is reported for some rows only, either as once, few or many, or as a class for expanded clones.

v_call	j_call	clone_size	d_call	cdr3_nt	cdr3_aa
TRBV19	TRBJ1-5	-	-	TGTGCCAGTAGTTCCCGGGGGGGTTATTGGCAGCCCCAGCATTTT	CASSSRGGYWQPQHF
TRBV6-1	TRBJ1-2	-	-	TGTGCCAGCAGTGAAGTGCAGGGGAGGGGCTATGGCTACACCTTC	CASSEVQGRGYGYTF
TRBV5-4	TRBJ2-2	-	-	TGTGCCAGCAGCTTGGAACCCAGGGGCCCACACACCGGGGAGCTGTTTTTT	CASSLEPRGPHTGELFF
TRBV4-1	TRBJ1-2	few	TRBD1	TGCGCCAGCAGCCAGGGGACAGGGGACAACTATGGCTACACCTTC	CASSQGTGDNYGYTF
TRBV24-1	TRBJ2-5	-	TRBD1	TGTGCCACCAGCGACGGACAGGGGGCGCGGGAGACCCAGTACTTC	CATSDGQGARETQYF
TRBV5-1	TRBJ2-7	once	-	TGCGCCAGCAGCTTGAGAGGGACCTACGAGCAGTACTTC	CASSLRGTYEQYF
TRBV19	TRBJ1-2	-	-	TGTGCCAGTAGTATGAGAGGGTTCGGCTATGGCTACACCTTC	CASSMRGFGYGYTF
TRBV27	TRBJ2-1	-	TRBD1	TGTGCCAGCAACTCAGGGGGCTCCTACAATGAGCAGTTCTTC	CASNSGGSYNEQFF
TRBV23-1	TRBJ2-1	-	-	TGCGCCAGCAGTCAAGGAGACCCTGAGCAGTTCTTC	CASSQGDPEQFF
TRBV7-6	TRBJ2-1	-	TRBD2	TGTGCCAGCAGCTTATCCCCTAGCGGGGTTCTCTACAATGAGCAGTTCTTC	CASSLSPSGVLYNEQFF
TRBV6-5	TRBJ2-3	few	-	TGTGCCAGCAGTTACCGTGGGGGACCAGATACGCAGTATTTT	CASSYRGGPDTQYF
TRBV5-1	TRBJ2-3	-	-	TGCGCCAGCAGCCCCGGACCGCCTAGCACAGATACGCAGTATTTT	CASSPGPPSTDTQYF
TRBV10-1	TRBJ2-1	-	TRBD1	TGCGCCAGCAGCGTTACTCCGGGACAGGGGCGCAATGAGCAGTTCTTC	CASSVTPGQGRNEQFF
TRBV21-1	TRBJ1-5	-	-	TGTGCCAGCACCGACAGGGGTGAGAATCAGCCCCAGCATTTT	CASTDRGENQPQHF
TRBV5-5	TRBJ2-4	-	-	TGTGCCAGCAGCGCTGACAGAGCCAAAAACATTCAGTACTTC	CASSADRAKNIQYF
TRBV5-4	TRBJ1-1	-	-	TGTGCCAGCAGGCCCGCGGGGGGTTGGAACACTGAAGCTTTCTTT	CASRPAGGWNTEAFF
TRBV4-1	TRBJ2-1	-	-	TGCGCCAGCAGCCAAGGACTAGGGCGGTTGGGTGAGCAGTTCTTC	CASSQGLGRLGEQFF
TRBV11-2	TRBJ1-3	once	TRBD1	TGTGCCAGCAGCTTAGGGGACAGGGGGCCTTCTGGAAACACCATATATTTT	CASSLGDRGPSGNTIYF
TRBV10-3	TRBJ2-5	-	TRBD2	TGTGCCATCAGCCTAGGACTAGCGGGGGCCCAAGAGACCCAGTACTTC	CAISLGLAGAQETQYF
TRBV30	TRBJ1-3	-	-	TGTGCCTGGAGTGGTCGGATCTCTGGAAACACCATATATTTT	CAWSGRISGNTIYF
TRBV5-6	TRBJ2-7	once	-	TGTGCCAGCACCAAGAGAGTGCTCTCCTACGAGCAGTACTTC	CASTKRVLSYEQYF
TRBV25-1	TRBJ1-5	-	-	TGTGCCAGCAGTGATGGGGGGGATCAGCCCCAGCATTTT	CASSDGGDQPQHF
TRBV28	TRBJ1-2	once	-	TGTGCCAGCAGTTTGGCAGCCTATGGCTACACCTTC	CASSLAAYGYTF
TRBV13	TRBJ2-2	-	-	TGTGCCAGCAGCTTAGGCAGGACCAACACCGGGGAGCTGTTTTTT	CASSLGRTNTGELFF
TRBV28	TRBJ2-5	few	TRBD1	TGTGCCAGCAGTCCGACCGGGACAGGGGGTGAGGAGACCCAGTACTTC	CASSPTGTGGEETQYF
TRBV5-1	TRBJ1-3	few	-	TGCGCCAGCAGCTTGACCTTCAGTGGGGGTGGAAACACCATATATTTT	CASSLTFSGGGNTIYF
TRBV15	TRBJ2-7	-	TRBD1	TGTGCCACCAGGAACAGGGGAGCCTACGAGCAGTACTTC	CATRNRGAYEQYF
TRBV21-1	TRBJ1-4	-	-	TGTGCCAGCAGCAAAGCGGCAGAGAATAATGAAAAACTGTTTTTT	CASSKAAENNEKLFF
TRBV3-1/TRBV3-2	TRBJ2-7	-	-	TGTGCCAGCAGCCAAGCTACGGGCGAGCAGTACTTC	CASSQATGEQYF
TRBV18	TRBJ1-6	-	TRBD1	TGTGCCAGCTCCAACTTACCGGGACAGAATTCACCCCTCCACTTT	CASSNLPGQNSPLHF
TRBV27	TRBJ2-7	-	TRBD1	TGTGCCAGCAGTCTGGCACAGGGGAACGAGCAGTACTTC	CASSLAQGNEQYF
TRBV29-1	TRBJ2-2	-	-	TGCAGCGCCAGGGACACTAACACCGGGGAGCTGTTTTTT	CSARDTNTGELFF
TRBV30	TRBJ2-3	-	TRBD2	TGTGCCTGCACCCTAGCGGGGGGGCCAGATACGCAGTATTTT	CACTLAGGPDTQYF
TRBV6-6	TRBJ1-1	-	-	TGTGCCAGCATCCTCGACGGGATGGGAGAAGCTTTCTTT	CASILDGMGEAFF
TRBV5-1	TRBJ2-1	-	TRBD2	TGCGCCAGCAACCTCGGACTAGCGGGGGGGTATGATGAGCAGTTCTTC	CASNLGLAGGYDEQFF
TRBV11-2	TRBJ2-6	-	-	TGTGCCAGCAGCTTAGTTCACAGGGCTGGGGCCAACGTCCTGACTTTC	CASSLVHRAGANVLTF
TRBV27	TRBJ1-1	-	-	TGTGCCAGCAGTTTATCCCCAGGGATGAACACTGAAGCTTTCTTT	CASSLSPGMNTEAFF
TRBV7-6	TRBJ2-7	-	-	TGTGCCAGCAGCTTACGCGGGGGCCCCTACGAGCAGTACTTC	CASSLRGGPYEQYF
TRBV11-2	TRBJ1-1	-	-	TGTGCCAGCAGCTTAGACTCAGCGGCAGGGTGGAACACTGAAGCTTTCTTT	CASSLDSAAGWNTEAFF
TRBV4-1	TRBJ2-1	-	TRBD1	TGCGCCAGCAGCCGACCGGGACAGAAGATATACAATGAGCAGTTCTTC	CASSRPGQKIYNEQFF
TRBV14	TRBJ1-1	-	-	TGTGCCAGCAGCCTCACTTTGGGGGATGAAGCTTTCTTT	CASSLTLGDEAFF
TRBV19	TRBJ1-1	-	-	TGTGCCAGTCTGGGGACCGCCGGGGCGTGGTCAGCTTTCTTT	CASLGTAGAWSAFF
TRBV19	TRBJ2-3	-	-	TGTGCCAGTAGCCCTTTCCTCGCAGTATCTTCGGATACGCAGTATTTT	CASSPFLAVSSDTQYF
TRBV21-1	TRBJ2-2	-	-	TGTGCCAGCAGCCCCCCATCACCGGGGGCCTGCGAGGCCACCGGGGAGCTGTTTTTT	CASSPPSPGACEATGELFF
TRBV13	TRBJ2-5	-	-	TGTGCCAGCAGTGGAGCGGGACAGTACCAAGAGACCCAGTACTTC	CASSGAGQYQETQYF
TRBV5-6	TRBJ2-1	-	TRBD2	TGTGCCAGCAGCCACAGGACTAGCGGGGTTAACGCCAATGAGCAGTTCTTC	CASSHRTSGVNANEQFF
TRBV7-2	TRBJ2-7	-	-	TGTGCCAGCAGCTTCGACACGGCCCCCCTCTCCGACGAGCAGTACTTC	CASSFDTAPLSDEQYF
TRBV7-2	TRBJ2-3	-	TRBD2	TGTGCCAGCAGCTTACCGCGGGGGGGCCTAAATACGCAGTATTTT	CASSLPRGGLNTQYF
TRBV10-3	TRBJ2-2	-	-	TGTGCCATCAGTGAGGCGGTTATGACCGGGGAGCTGTTTTTT	CAISEAVMTGELFF
TRBV4-1	TRBJ2-2	few	TRBD2	TGCGCCAGCAGCGACCCCTCAGCCGGGACTAGCGGGGACACGAACACCGGGGAGCTGTTTTTT	CASSDPSAGTSGDTNTGELFF
TRBV6-1	TRBJ1-4	-	-	TGTGCCAGCAGTGAGGTGGGAGTTAAAGAAAAACTGTTTTTT	CASSEVGVKEKLFF
TRBV24-1	TRBJ1-2	-	TRBD1	TGTGCCACCAGTGATGGGACAGGGGTCTATGGCTACACCTTC	CATSDGTGVYGYTF
TRBV18	TRBJ1-1	once	-	TGTGCCAGCTCGTCGGGACGGAACACTGAAGCTTTCTTT	CASSSGRNTEAFF
TRBV6-6	TRBJ1-5	-	-	TGTGCCAGCAGTTACGGACAAAGTAACAATCAGCCCCAGCATTTT	CASSYGQSNNQPQHF
TRBV10-3	TRBJ1-6	-	TRBD1	TGTGCCATCAGTCTCGGGACAGATAATTCACCCCTCCACTTT	CAISLGTDNSPLHF
TRBV28	TRBJ1-1	-	-	TGTGCCAGCAGTACGGGGCGATTGTGGACTGAAGCTTTCTTT	CASSTGRLWTEAFF
TRBV3-1/TRBV3-2	TRBJ2-3	-	-	TGTGCCAGCAGCAGGGGAGATACGCAGTATTTT	CASSRGDTQYF
TRBV14	TRBJ1-2	-	-	TGTGCCAGCAGCCACCCGCGTGGCAGGGGAGCGGTTGGCTACACCTTC	CASSHPRGRGAVGYTF
TRBV29-1	TRBJ2-5	once	TRBD1	TGCAGCGTCCGAGACAGGGGGCGGTGGGAGACCCAGTACTTC	CSVRDRGRWETQYF
TRBV5-1	TRBJ2-3	-	-	TGCGCCAGCAGCTCCCCTCGTGGGCCAGATACGCAGTATTTT	CASSSPRGPDTQYF